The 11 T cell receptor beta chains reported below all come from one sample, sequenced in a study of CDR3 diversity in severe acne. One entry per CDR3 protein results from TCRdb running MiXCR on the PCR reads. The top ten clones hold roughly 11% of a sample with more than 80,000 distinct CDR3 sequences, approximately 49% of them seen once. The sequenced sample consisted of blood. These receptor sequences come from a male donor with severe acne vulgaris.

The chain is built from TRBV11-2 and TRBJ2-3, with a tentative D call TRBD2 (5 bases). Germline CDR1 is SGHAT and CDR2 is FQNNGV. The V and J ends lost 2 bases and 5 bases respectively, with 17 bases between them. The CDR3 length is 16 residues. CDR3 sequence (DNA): TGTGCCAGCAGCTTACGGGATTTCGGGATCGTAGATACGCAGTATTTT. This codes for CASSLRDFGIVDTQYF.

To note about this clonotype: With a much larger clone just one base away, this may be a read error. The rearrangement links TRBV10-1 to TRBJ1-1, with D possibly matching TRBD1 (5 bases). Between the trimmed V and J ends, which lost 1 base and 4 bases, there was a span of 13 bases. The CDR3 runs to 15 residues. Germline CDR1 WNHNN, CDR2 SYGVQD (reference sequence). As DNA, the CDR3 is TGCGCCAGCAGTGAGTGGGTAGGGGAGATCACTGAAGCTTTCTTT. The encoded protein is CASSEWVGEITEAFF.

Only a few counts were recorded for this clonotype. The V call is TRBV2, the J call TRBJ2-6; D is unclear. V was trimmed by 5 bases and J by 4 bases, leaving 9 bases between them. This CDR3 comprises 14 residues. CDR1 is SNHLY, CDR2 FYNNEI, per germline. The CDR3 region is CASSLSAGANVLTF. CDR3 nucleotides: TGTGCCAGCAGTCTCAGTGCCGGGGCCAACGTCCTGACTTTC.

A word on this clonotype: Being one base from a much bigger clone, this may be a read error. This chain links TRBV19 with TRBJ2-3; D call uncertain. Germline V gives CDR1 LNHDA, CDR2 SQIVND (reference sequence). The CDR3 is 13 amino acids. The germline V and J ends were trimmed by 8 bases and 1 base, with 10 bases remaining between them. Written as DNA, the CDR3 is TGTGCCAGTCGCGAATTTGGCACAGATACGCAGTATTTT. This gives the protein CASREFGTDTQYF.

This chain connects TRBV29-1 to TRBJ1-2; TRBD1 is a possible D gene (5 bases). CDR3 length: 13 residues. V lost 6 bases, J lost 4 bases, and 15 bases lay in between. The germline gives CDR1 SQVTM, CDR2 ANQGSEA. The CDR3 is CSVRDAEAYGYTF. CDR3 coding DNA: TGCAGCGTCCGGGACGCCGAAGCCTATGGCTACACCTTC.

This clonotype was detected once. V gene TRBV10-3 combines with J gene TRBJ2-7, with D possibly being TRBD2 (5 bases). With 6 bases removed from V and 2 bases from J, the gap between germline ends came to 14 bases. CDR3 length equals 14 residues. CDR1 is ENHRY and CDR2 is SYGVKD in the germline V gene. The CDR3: CAIRPQGGPYEQYF. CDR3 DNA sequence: TGTGCCATCAGACCCCAAGGAGGACCCTACGAGCAGTACTTC.

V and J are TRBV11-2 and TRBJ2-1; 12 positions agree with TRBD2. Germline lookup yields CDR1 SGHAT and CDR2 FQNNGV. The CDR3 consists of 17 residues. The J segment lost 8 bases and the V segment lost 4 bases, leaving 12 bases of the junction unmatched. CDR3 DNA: TGTGCCAGCAGCTCACATCTAGCGGGAGGGTTACGCGATGAGCAGTTCTTC. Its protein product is CASSSHLAGGLRDEQFF.

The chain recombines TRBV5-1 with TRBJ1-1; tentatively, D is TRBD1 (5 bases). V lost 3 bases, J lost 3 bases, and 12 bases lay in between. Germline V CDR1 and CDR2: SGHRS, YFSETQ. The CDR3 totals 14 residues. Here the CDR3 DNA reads TGCGCCAGCAGCTCGTCAGGGTGGGACACTGAAGCTTTCTTT. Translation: CASSSSGWDTEAFF. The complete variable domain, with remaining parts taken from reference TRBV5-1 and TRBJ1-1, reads KAGVTQTPRYLIKTRGQQVTLSCSPISGHRSVSWYQQTPGQGLQFLFEYFSETQRNKGNFPGRFSGRQFSNSRSEMNVSTLELGDSALYLCASSSSGWDTEAFFGQGTRLTVV.

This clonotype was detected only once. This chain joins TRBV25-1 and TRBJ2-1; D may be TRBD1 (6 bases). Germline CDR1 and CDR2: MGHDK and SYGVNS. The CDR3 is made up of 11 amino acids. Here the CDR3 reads CTVERGYEQFF. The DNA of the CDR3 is TGTACCGTGGAAAGGGGGTATGAGCAGTTCTTC.

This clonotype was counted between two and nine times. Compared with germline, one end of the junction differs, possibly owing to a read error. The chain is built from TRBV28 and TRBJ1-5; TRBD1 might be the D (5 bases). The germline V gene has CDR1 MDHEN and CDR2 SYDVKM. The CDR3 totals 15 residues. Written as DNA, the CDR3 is TGTGCCAGCAGTTTTGACAGCAATAGCAATCAGCCCCAGCACTTT. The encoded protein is CASSFDSNSNQPQHF. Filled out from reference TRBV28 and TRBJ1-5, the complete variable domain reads DVKVTQSSRYLVKRTGEKVFLECVQDMDHENMFWYRQDPGLGLRLIYFSYDVKMKEKGDIPEGYSVSREKKERFSLILESASTNQTSMYLCASSFDSNSNQPQHFGDGTRLSIL.

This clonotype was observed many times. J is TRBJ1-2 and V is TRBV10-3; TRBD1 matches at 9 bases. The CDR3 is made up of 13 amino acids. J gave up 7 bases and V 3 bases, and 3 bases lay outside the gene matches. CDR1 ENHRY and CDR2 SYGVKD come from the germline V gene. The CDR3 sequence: CAISEMTGGGYTF. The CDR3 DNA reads TGTGCCATCAGTGAAATGACAGGGGGTGGCTACACCTTC.